This T cell receptor beta chain came from a study of shared clonotypes between healthy human individuals. Findings of the study overall: Researchers sampled only blood; tissue repertoires likely differ.

This table comes from immunoSEQ multiplex PCR, and its TCRdb copy is limited to in-frame clones, with some not included. The table has roughly 2.6 million clones, about 92% seen once; the top ten hold over 0.12%. A word on this clone: Its target is unknown.

The receptor comes from a young man in good health. The sample was naive CD4+ T cells sorted from blood. Subset meaning: CD45RA+ positively selected.

CDR3 protein: CASSPPGGNYEQYF. CDR3 nucleotides: TGTGCCAGCAGCCCGCCCGGGGGCAACTACGAGCAGTACTTC. The chain combines TRBV5-4 with TRBJ2-7; the D gene could be TRBD1 or TRBD2 (6 bases each). Germline CDR1 SGHNT, CDR2 YYREEE (reference sequence). The CDR3 covers 14 residues. The ends were cut back, 4 bases at V and 3 bases at J, with 14 bases in the middle.